Each of the 11 T cell receptor beta chains below was sequenced from the same sample in a study of read filtering for tumor transcriptome and immune sequencing. This library used approximately 0.4 ug RNA and molecular barcoded adaptors spanning alpha/delta and beta/gamma chains. TCRdb reprocessed the reads with MiXCR, giving one entry per CDR3 protein. The sample has some 24,000 distinct CDR3 sequences; roughly 22% are singletons. Sequenced sample: a population of CD138-negative cells sorted from bone marrow. The receptors shown here come from a donor aged 40 or over with multiple myeloma.

The sample holds a few counts of this clonotype. One end of the junction fails to match germline, which may point to a read error. J is TRBJ2-1 and V is TRBV30; a possible D gene is TRBD1 (5 bases). The CDR3 spans 12 residues. Germline CDR1 and CDR2: GTSNPN and SVGIG (reference sequence). CDR3 sequence reads: CAWTAGFHEQSF. CDR3 DNA: TGTGCCTGGACCGCAGGGTTCCATGAGCAGTCCTTC. Combining the CDR3 with reference TRBV30 and TRBJ2-1 gives the whole variable domain SQTIHQWPATLVQPVGSPLSLECTVEGTSNPNLYWYRQAAGRGLQLLFYSVGIGQISSEVPQNLSASRPQDRQFILSSKKLLLSDSGFYLCAWTAGFHEQSFGPGTRLTVL.

This clonotype was seen many times. The chain carries TRBV18 and TRBJ2-5; the D gene is possibly TRBD2 (5 bases). V lost 4 bases, J lost 1 base, and 7 bases lay in between. Germline CDR1 is KGHSH and CDR2 is LQKENI. The CDR3 sequence is 13 residues long. CDR3 sequence reads: CASSLGLQETQYF. CDR3 in DNA: TGTGCCAGCTCACTAGGACTCCAAGAGACCCAGTACTTC.

This clonotype appeared many times. The chain carries TRBV11-2 and TRBJ1-1; D is unresolved. The CDR3 is 13 amino acids. V was pared by 4 bases and J by 1 base, with 7 bases between. Germline V gives CDR1 SGHAT, CDR2 FQNNGV. The CDR3 protein is CASSWSRNTEAFF. CDR3 bases: TGTGCCAGCAGCTGGAGTAGGAACACTGAAGCTTTCTTT.

Worth noting for this clonotype: One junction end does not reproduce the germline sequence, and a read error may be involved. The chain links TRBV7-2 to TRBJ1-6; tentatively, D is TRBD1 (5 bases). The CDR3 contains 17 residues. Germline V gene lookup returns CDR1 SGHTA and CDR2 FQGNSA. CDR3 coding DNA: TGTGCCAGCAGCTTAGCAGGAGGCAGGGCGTATAACTCACCCCTCCACTTT. This codes for CASSLAGGRAYNSPLHF.

This clonotype appeared many times. CDR3 in amino acids: CSGSYPSGGDGGEQYF. CDR3 in DNA: TGCAGCGGGTCTTATCCAAGCGGGGGCGACGGTGGCGAGCAGTACTTC. V is TRBV29-1 and J is TRBJ2-7; TRBD2 agrees at 8 bases. The CDR3 covers 16 residues. Germline loops: CDR1 SQVTM, CDR2 ANQGSEA. J lost 6 bases, V lost 7 bases, and 20 bases had no gene match.

This clonotype was picked up one time. This may come from a read error, since a much larger clone is one base off. This rearrangement joins TRBV2 to TRBJ2-2, with 7 bases identical to TRBD2. Losses at the gene ends were 5 bases for V and 1 base for J; bases not matched to a gene: 4. Germline V lookup: CDR1 SNHLY, CDR2 FYNNEI. This CDR3 is built from 15 residues. The CDR3 spells CASSPGGGNTGELFF. The CDR3 nucleotides read TGTGCCAGCAGTCCGGGCGGGGGGAACACCGGGGAGCTGTTTTTT.

This clonotype was found many times. The rearrangement joins TRBV29-1 to TRBJ2-1; 8 bases are shared with TRBD1. This CDR3 has 14 amino acids. Per the germline V gene, CDR1 is SQVTM and CDR2 is ANQGSEA. With V trimmed by 3 bases and J by 7 bases, 8 bases remained unmatched. The DNA of the CDR3 is TGCAGCGTTGAGGACAGGGCGAAGAGAAATGAGCAGTTCTTC. Protein: CSVEDRAKRNEQFF.

This CDR3 reads CASSLGGPGPGNTIYF. DNA of the CDR3: TGTGCCAGCAGCTTAGGAGGTCCGGGCCCTGGAAACACCATATATTTT. V and J are TRBV7-2 and TRBJ1-3; no clear D. The CDR3 is 16 amino acids. With 1 base removed from V and 2 bases from J, the gap between germline ends came to 12 bases. Germline CDR1 SGHTA, CDR2 FQGNSA.

This clonotype was observed at least ten times. This sequence joins TRBV7-9 and TRBJ1-1; no clear D. The CDR3 is 14 residues long. V dropped 1 base and J dropped 2 bases, with 8 bases sitting between them. The germline gives CDR1 SEHNR, CDR2 FQNEAQ (reference sequence). The CDR3 sequence: CASSLDSHNTEAFF. In nucleotides, the CDR3 is TGTGCCAGCAGCTTAGACAGCCATAACACTGAAGCTTTCTTT. Full variable domain (outside the CDR3, taken from reference TRBV7-9 and TRBJ1-1): DTGVSQNPRHKITKRGQNVTFRCDPISEHNRLYWYRQTLGQGPEFLTYFQNEAQLEKSRLLSDRFSAERPKGSFSTLEIQRTEQGDSAMYLCASSLDSHNTEAFFGQGTRLTVV.

V usage is TRBV11-2 and J usage is TRBJ2-2; D unclear. Germline CDR1 reads SGHAT; CDR2 reads FQNNGV. V shed 5 bases and J shed 0 bases, with 4 bases lying between them. The CDR3 sequence is 13 residues long. CDR3 sequence: CASSPSNTGELFF. CDR3 nucleotide sequence: TGTGCCAGCAGCCCATCGAACACCGGGGAGCTGTTTTTT.

There are many counts of this clonotype. V is TRBV7-2 and J is TRBJ1-1; D unclear. Trimming shortened V by 2 bases and J by 3 bases, and 7 bases separated the two germline ends. Germline loops: CDR1 SGHTA, CDR2 FQGNSA. CDR3 size: 13 residues. CDR3 in amino acids: CASSLRLDTEAFF. The CDR3 bases are TGTGCCAGCAGCTTACGGTTGGACACTGAAGCTTTCTTT.